This T cell receptor beta chain was observed in a study of OX40 agonist ivuxolimab in advanced cancers. General notes on the study: Ivuxolimab, which targeted the costimulatory receptor OX40 (CD134), was an agonistic, fully human IgG2 monoclonal antibody. Intravenous ivuxolimab was administered to patients every 2 weeks at six dose levels: 0.01, 0.1, 0.3, 1.5, 3 and 10 mg/kg. Of the roughly 54 dose-escalation patients, hepatocellular carcinoma was present in roughly 19, melanoma in roughly 15, renal cell carcinoma in 9 and head and neck cancer in 9. In the dose-escalation cohort, nearly 85% of patients were male, and the mean age was around 60 years with a range of roughly 20 to 79. Patients were allowed to have had prior anti-PD-1, anti-PD-L1 or anti-CTLA-4 therapy, and around two fifths of the dose-escalation patients had been treated with checkpoint inhibitors. Three dose-escalation patients achieved partial responses, one with hepatocellular carcinoma and two with cutaneous melanoma. The point of sequencing TCRbeta in the periphery was to test whether ivuxolimab changed TCR sequence diversity and drove clonal T-cell expansion. The paper covers the monotherapy dose-escalation part of the phase I ivuxolimab trial, which included N ≈ 50 patients. Overall results and qualifications from the work: At doses from 0.1 to 3.0 mg/kg, clonal expansion was seen in both CD4+ and CD8+ blood T cells between baseline and week 6. Low levels of normalized T-cell clonal expansion were also seen in some patients who did not respond. Partial responders in the 0.1-3.0 mg/kg groups had among the lowest normalized peripheral clonal expansion, especially among CD8+ T cells. Which antigens the clonally expanded peripheral T cells were specific for was not determined. After ivuxolimab, more expanded clones were found on average in CD8+ T cells than in CD4+ T cells.

Patients with a history of autoimmune disease or receiving systemic immunosuppression were excluded from the trial. In every dose cohort, peripheral blood was drawn for TCR sequencing at baseline, cycle 4 day 1, and cycle 7 day 1. Samples came from an open-label, multicenter, first-in-human phase I dose-escalation trial of ivuxolimab. Adults with locally advanced or metastatic head and neck squamous cell, hepatocellular, melanoma or renal cell carcinoma were enrolled in the trial. Before TCR sequencing, CD4+ T cells and CD8+ T cells from peripheral blood were sorted into separate populations. Regarding this clone: It lacks a known antigen. No qualities accompany the bases; no much larger clone lies one base away.

Genomic DNA was extracted from sorted cells for sequencing of the TCRbeta CDR3 region. TCRbeta CDR3 regions were sequenced using the immunoSEQ Assay. Imported from immuneACCESS, the table was reduced by TCRdb to in-frame sequences with V and J called. These copies leave out some clones; in studies compared against another copy, an unresolved V gene accounts for under half, and the cause of the remainder is not known. The sample data list almost 85,000 clones, and nearly 95% of these were observed just once. The ten largest clones represent approximately 10% of the sample. Reading from cysteine to phenylalanine, the CDR3 counts 14 amino acids. Just the 42-base CDR3 DNA is kept, in frame starting at base 1. In the germline V gene, CDR1 corresponds to SGHRS and CDR2 to YFSETQ. Here V drops 7 bases and J drops 2 bases, and the junction holds 4 bases not matched to any gene.

The sequence joins TRBV5-1 to TRBJ2-1; 9 nucleotides in the junction match TRBD2. The sequences come from CD4+ or CD8+ T cells sorted from blood, collected in a trial of the OX40 agonist ivuxolimab. The sequence came from an adult with an advanced solid tumor such as melanoma, head and neck, liver or kidney cancer. The DNA sequence is given as TGCGCCAGCCAAAGCGGGAGGACCTACAATGAGCAGTTCTTC. Its protein reads: CASQSGRTYNEQFF.